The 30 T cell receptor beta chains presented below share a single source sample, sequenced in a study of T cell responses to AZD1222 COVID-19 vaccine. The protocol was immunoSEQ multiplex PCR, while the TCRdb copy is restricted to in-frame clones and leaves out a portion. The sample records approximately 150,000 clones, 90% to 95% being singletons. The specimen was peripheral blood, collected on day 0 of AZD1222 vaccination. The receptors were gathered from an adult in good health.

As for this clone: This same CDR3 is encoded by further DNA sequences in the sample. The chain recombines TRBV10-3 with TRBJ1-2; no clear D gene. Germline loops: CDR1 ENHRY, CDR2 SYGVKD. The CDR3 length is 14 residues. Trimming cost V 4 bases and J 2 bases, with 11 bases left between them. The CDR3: CAISGTGGNYGYTF. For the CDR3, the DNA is TGTGCCATCAGTGGCACGGGAGGCAACTATGGCTACACCTTC.

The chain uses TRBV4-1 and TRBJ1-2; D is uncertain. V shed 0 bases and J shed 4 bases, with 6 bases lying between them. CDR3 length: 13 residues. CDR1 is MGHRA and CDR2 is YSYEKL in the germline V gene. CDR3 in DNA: TGCGCCAGCAGCCAAGATGGGATCTATGGCTACACCTTC. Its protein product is CASSQDGIYGYTF.

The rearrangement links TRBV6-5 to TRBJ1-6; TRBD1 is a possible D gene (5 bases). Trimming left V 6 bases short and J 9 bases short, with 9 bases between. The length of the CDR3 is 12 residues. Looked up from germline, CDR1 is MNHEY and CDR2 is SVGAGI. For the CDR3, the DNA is TGTGCCAGCAGCGAGGGGAGTTCACCCCTCCACTTT. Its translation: CASSEGSSPLHF.

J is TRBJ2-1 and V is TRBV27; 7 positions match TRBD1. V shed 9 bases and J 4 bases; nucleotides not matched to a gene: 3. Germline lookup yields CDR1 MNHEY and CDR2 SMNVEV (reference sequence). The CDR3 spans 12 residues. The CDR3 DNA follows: TGTGCCAGTACGGGACAGTACAATGAGCAGTTCTTC. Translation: CASTGQYNEQFF.

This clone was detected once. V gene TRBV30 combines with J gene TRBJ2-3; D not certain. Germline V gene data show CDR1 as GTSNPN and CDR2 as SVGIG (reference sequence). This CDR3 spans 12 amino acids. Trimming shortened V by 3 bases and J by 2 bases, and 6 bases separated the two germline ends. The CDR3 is CAWRVNTDTQYF. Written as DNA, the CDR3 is TGTGCCTGGAGAGTGAACACAGATACGCAGTATTTT. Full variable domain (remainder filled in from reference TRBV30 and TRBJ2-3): SQTIHQWPATLVQPVGSPLSLECTVEGTSNPNLYWYRQAAGRGLQLLFYSVGIGQISSEVPQNLSASRPQDRQFILSSKKLLLSDSGFYLCAWRVNTDTQYFGPGTRLTVL.

CDR3 in DNA: TGCGCCAGCAGCCAAGTAGGAGGGTTCTTGATCGGCTACACCTTC. Protein product: CASSQVGGFLIGYTF. The gene calls are TRBV4-1 and TRBJ1-2, with D unresolved. The CDR3 covers 15 residues. CDR1 is MGHRA, CDR2 YSYEKL, per germline. The V end was cut by 1 base, the J end by 8 bases, with 17 bases between.

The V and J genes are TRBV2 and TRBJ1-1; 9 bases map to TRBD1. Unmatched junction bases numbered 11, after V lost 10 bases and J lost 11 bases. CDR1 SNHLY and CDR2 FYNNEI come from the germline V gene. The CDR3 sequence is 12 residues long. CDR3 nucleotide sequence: TGTGCCATCGAGGGACAGGGTGATGTGGCTTTCTTT. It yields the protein CAIEGQGDVAFF.

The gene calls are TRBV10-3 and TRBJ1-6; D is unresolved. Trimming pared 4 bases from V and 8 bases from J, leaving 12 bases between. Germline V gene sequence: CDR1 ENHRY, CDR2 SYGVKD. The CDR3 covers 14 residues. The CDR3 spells CAISAVSADSPLHF. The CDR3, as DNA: TGTGCCATCAGTGCAGTTTCGGCGGATTCACCCCTCCACTTT.

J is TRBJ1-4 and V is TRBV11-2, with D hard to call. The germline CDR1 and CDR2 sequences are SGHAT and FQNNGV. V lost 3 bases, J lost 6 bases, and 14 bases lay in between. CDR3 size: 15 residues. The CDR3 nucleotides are TGTGCCAGCAGCTTGCATCCCCGGCGGGATGAAAAACTGTTTTTT. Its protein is CASSLHPRRDEKLFF.

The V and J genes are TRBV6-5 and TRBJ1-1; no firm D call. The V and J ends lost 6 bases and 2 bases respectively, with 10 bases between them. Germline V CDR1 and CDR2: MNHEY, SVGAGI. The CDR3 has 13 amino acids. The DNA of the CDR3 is TGTGCCAGCAGCCCCCAGCTTAACACTGAAGCTTTCTTT. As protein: CASSPQLNTEAFF.

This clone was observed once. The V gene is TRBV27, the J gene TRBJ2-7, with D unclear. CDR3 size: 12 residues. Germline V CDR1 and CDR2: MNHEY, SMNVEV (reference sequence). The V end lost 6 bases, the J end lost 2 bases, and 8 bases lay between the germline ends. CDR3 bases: TGTGCCAGCAGCCCCACACCCTACGAGCAGTACTTC. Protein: CASSPTPYEQYF.

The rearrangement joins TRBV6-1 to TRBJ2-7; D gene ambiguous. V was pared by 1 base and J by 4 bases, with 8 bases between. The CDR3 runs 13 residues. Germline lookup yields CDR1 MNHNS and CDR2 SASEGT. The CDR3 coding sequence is TGTGCCAGCAGTGAAGAAGGCTCTTACGAGCAGTACTTC. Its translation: CASSEEGSYEQYF.

In DNA form, the CDR3 reads TGTGCCAGCAGCTTTCGGGGGGCCGGGGAGCTGTTTTTT. It yields the protein CASSFRGAGELFF. This chain links TRBV7-9 with TRBJ2-2, with 7 bases that match TRBD2. The CDR3 length is 13 residues. The trim removed 3 bases at V and 6 bases at J, leaving 1 base unmatched. CDR1 is SEHNR and CDR2 is FQNEAQ in the germline V gene (reference sequence).

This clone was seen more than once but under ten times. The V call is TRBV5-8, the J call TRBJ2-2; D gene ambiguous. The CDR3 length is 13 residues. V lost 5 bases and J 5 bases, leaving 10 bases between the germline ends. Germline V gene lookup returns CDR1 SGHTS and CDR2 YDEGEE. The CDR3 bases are TGTGCCAGCAGGAGTCAGAGTACCGGGGAGCTGTTTTTT. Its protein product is CASRSQSTGELFF.

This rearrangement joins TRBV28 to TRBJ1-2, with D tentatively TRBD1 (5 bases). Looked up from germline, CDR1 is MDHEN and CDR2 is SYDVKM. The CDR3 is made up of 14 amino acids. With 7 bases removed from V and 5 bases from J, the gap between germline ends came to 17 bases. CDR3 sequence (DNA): TGTGCCAGCACCATTCGGGAGGCAGGGTATGGCTACACCTTC. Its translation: CASTIREAGYGYTF.

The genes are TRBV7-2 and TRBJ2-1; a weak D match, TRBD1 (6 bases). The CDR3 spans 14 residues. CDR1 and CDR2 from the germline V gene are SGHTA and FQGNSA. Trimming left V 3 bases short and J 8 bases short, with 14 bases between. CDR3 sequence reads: CASSLRGSQDEQFF. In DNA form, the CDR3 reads TGTGCCAGCAGCTTGAGGGGGTCCCAGGATGAGCAGTTCTTC.

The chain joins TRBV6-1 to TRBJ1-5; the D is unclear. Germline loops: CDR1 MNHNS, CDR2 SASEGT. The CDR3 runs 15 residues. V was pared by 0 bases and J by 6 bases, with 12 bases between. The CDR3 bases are TGTGCCAGCAGTGAAGCGCCCGGGTCGGGTCAGCCCCAGCATTTT. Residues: CASSEAPGSGQPQHF.

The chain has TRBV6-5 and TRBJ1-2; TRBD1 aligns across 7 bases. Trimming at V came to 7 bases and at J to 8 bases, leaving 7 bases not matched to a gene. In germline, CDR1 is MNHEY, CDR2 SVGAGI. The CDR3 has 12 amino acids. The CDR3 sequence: CASIGQEAGYTF. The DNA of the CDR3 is TGTGCCAGCATCGGACAGGAGGCCGGCTACACCTTC.

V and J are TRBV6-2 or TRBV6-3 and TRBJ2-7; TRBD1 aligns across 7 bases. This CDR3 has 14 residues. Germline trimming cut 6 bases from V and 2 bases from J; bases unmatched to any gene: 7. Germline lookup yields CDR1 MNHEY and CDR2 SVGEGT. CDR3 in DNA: TGTGCCAGCAGCCGTGGGGACAGAACCTACGAGCAGTACTTC. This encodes CASSRGDRTYEQYF.

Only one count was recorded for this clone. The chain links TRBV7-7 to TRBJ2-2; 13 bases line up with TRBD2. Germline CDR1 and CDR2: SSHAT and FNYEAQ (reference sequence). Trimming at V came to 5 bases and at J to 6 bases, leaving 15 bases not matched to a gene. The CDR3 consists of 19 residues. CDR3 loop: CASSPRTSGSGRGAGELFF. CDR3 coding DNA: TGTGCCAGCAGCCCCCGGACTAGCGGGAGCGGTCGGGGTGCCGGGGAGCTGTTTTTT.

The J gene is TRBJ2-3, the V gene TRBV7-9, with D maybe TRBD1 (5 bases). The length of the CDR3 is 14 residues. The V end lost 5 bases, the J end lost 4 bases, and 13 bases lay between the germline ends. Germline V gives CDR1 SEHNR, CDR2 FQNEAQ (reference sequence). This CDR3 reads CASSPRQGPDTQYF. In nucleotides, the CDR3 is TGTGCCAGCAGCCCCCGGCAGGGCCCAGATACGCAGTATTTT.

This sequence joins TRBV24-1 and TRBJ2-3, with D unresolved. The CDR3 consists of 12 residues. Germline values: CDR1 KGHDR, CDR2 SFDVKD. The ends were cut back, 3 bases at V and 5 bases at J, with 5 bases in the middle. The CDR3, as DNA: TGTGCCACCAGTGATCTTCGAGATACGCAGTATTTT. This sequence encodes CATSDLRDTQYF.

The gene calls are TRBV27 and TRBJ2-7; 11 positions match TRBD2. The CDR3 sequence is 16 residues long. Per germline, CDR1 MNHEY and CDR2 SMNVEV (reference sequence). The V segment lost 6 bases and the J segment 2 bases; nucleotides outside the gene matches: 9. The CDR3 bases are TGTGCCAGCAGCCCGACTACTAGCGGGGGTACCTACGAGCAGTACTTC. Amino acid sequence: CASSPTTSGGTYEQYF.

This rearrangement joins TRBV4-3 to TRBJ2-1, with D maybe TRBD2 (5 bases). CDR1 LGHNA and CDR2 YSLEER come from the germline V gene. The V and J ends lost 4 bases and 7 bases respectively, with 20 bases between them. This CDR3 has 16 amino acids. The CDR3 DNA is TGCGCCAGCAGCCGAACGTTTATCGGGGAGCGGAATGAGCAGTTCTTC. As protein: CASSRTFIGERNEQFF.

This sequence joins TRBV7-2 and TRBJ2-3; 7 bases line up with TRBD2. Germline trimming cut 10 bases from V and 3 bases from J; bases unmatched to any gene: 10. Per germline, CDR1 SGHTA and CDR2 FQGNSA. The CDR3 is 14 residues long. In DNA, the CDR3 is TGTGCCATCTCTTCGGGGGGTGGGACAGATACGCAGTATTTT. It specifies CAISSGGGTDTQYF.

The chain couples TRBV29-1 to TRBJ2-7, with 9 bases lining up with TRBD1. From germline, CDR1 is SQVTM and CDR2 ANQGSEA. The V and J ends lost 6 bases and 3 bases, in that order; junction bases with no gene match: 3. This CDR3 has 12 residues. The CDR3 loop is CSVVGQGYEQYF. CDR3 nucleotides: TGCAGCGTGGTGGGACAGGGCTACGAGCAGTACTTC.

The CDR3 nucleotides read TGCGCCAGCAGCCCTGGACAGTCCTATGGCTACACCTTC. The encoded protein is CASSPGQSYGYTF. The chain couples TRBV5-1 to TRBJ1-2, with D perhaps TRBD1 (6 bases). Germline loops: CDR1 SGHRS, CDR2 YFSETQ. Trimming stripped 4 bases from V and 4 bases from J, with 11 bases between. The CDR3 spans 13 residues.

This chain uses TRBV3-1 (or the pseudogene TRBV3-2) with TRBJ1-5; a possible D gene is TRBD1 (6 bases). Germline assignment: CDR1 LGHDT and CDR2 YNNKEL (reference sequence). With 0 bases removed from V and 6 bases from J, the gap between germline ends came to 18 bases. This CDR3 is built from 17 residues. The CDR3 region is CASSQEGRRGSGQPQHF. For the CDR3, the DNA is TGTGCCAGCAGCCAAGAAGGGCGGAGGGGGTCAGGTCAGCCCCAGCATTTT.

CDR3 sequence: CASSREDEKLFF. For the CDR3, the DNA is TGTGCCAGCAGCAGGGAGGATGAAAAACTGTTTTTT. The chain carries TRBV5-6 and TRBJ1-4, with D unresolved. Germline lookup yields CDR1 SGHDT and CDR2 YYEEEE. With 4 bases removed from V and 6 bases from J, the gap between germline ends came to 7 bases. The CDR3 totals 12 residues.

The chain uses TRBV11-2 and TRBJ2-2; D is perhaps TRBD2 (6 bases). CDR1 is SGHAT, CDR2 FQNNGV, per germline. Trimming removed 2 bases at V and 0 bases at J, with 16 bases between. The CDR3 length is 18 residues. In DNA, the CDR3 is TGTGCCAGCAGCTTACTGTTTTATAGCGGATCGAACACCGGGGAGCTGTTTTTT. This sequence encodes CASSLLFYSGSNTGELFF.